The 19 T cell receptor beta chains listed next were all sequenced from one sample in a study of cytomegalovirus exposure and HLA in healthy donors. A multiplex PCR was run with 60 Vbeta primers and 13 Jbeta primers. Sequenced by immunoSEQ multiplex PCR; TCRdb stores in-frame clones only, minus some. The sample includes 130,000 or so clones, about three quarters of them seen just once. The source material was PBMCs. The origin of the receptors is a man between 35 and 55 years old in good health and CMV-seropositive.

This chain uses TRBV5-4 with TRBJ2-2; tentatively, D is TRBD2 (6 bases). Germline CDR1 SGHNT, CDR2 YYREEE (reference sequence). Trimming shortened V by 3 bases and J by 1 base, and 16 bases separated the two germline ends. This CDR3 has 17 residues. The CDR3 loop reads CASSWAWGVMNTGELFF. The CDR3 nucleotides are TGTGCCAGCAGCTGGGCGTGGGGGGTAATGAACACCGGGGAGCTGTTTTTT.

The V gene is TRBV5-1, the J gene TRBJ2-5; TRBD2 matches at 10 bases. V lost 0 bases and J lost 5; bases outside the gene matches: 7. This CDR3 spans 16 amino acids. The germline gives CDR1 SGHRS, CDR2 YFSETQ. The CDR3 protein is CASSLEIAGGGETQYF. In DNA form, the CDR3 reads TGCGCCAGCAGCTTGGAGATAGCGGGAGGCGGGGAGACCCAGTACTTC.

The genes are TRBV28 and TRBJ2-1, with a tentative D call TRBD1 (5 bases). The CDR3 length is 15 residues. Germline V gives CDR1 MDHEN, CDR2 SYDVKM. The V end lost 5 bases, the J end lost 4 bases, and 15 bases lay between the germline ends. The CDR3 bases are TGTGCCAGCAGTGGCCCGGACACTGGATACAATGAGCAGTTCTTC. Protein: CASSGPDTGYNEQFF.

The chain is built from TRBV4-1 and TRBJ2-1, with 7 bases that match TRBD2. The CDR3 length is 14 residues. The germline CDR1 and CDR2 sequences are MGHRA and YSYEKL. V lost 0 bases to trimming and J lost 9 bases; unmatched junction nucleotides: 5. For the CDR3, the DNA is TGCGCCAGCAGCCAAGATCGGGTAGCGGGTGAGCAGTTCTTC. Its protein product is CASSQDRVAGEQFF.

The chain is built from TRBV14 and TRBJ2-2, with 11 bases matching TRBD1. Per germline, CDR1 SGHDN and CDR2 FVKESK. CDR3 length: 18 amino acids. With 4 bases clipped from V and 0 bases from J, the junction kept 7 bases outside the gene matches. In DNA, the CDR3 is TGTGCCAGCAGCCCCCGGACAGGGGGCAGTTCGAACACCGGGGAGCTGTTTTTT. Protein sequence: CASSPRTGGSSNTGELFF.

J is TRBJ1-2 and V is TRBV7-2, with 7 bases identical to TRBD1. CDR1 and CDR2 (germline): SGHTA, FQGNSA. V dropped 2 bases and J dropped 4; count of bases not matched to a gene: 4. This CDR3 comprises 14 residues. The DNA for the CDR3 is TGTGCCAGCAGCTTACACGGACAGGTCTATGGCTACACCTTC. The encoded protein is CASSLHGQVYGYTF.

V is TRBV7-6 and J is TRBJ1-1; TRBD1 aligns across 8 bases. Trimming at V came to 5 bases and at J to 1 base, leaving 12 bases not matched to a gene. Germline V gives CDR1 SGHVS, CDR2 FNYEAQ. The CDR3 has 17 residues. The CDR3 here is CASSLKGQGARNTEAFF. In DNA form, the CDR3 reads TGTGCCAGCAGCCTCAAGGGGCAGGGGGCGCGGAACACTGAAGCTTTCTTT.

This chain links TRBV6-5 with TRBJ2-1; TRBD1 matches 8 bases. The CDR3 has 14 residues. Germline assignment: CDR1 MNHEY and CDR2 SVGAGI. V dropped 5 bases and J dropped 6; count of bases not matched to a gene: 6. CDR3 coding DNA: TGTGCCAGCAGTCGAGACAGGGGACGCAATGAGCAGTTCTTC. It yields the protein CASSRDRGRNEQFF.

In DNA, the CDR3 is TGTGCCTTATCGGGGGGCTCCCGTGGGGCCAACGTCCTGACTTTC. Amino acid sequence: CALSGGSRGANVLTF. The chain joins TRBV7-9 to TRBJ2-6, with a possible D match to TRBD2 (7 bases). The CDR3 loop spans 15 amino acids. Trimming pared 11 bases from V and 3 bases from J, leaving 17 bases between. Germline V gene data show CDR1 as SEHNR and CDR2 as FQNEAQ (reference sequence).

The rearrangement links TRBV7-9 to TRBJ2-7; a weak D match, TRBD2 (5 bases). Per the germline V gene, CDR1 is SEHNR and CDR2 is FQNEAQ (reference sequence). Trimming cost V 4 bases and J 9 bases, with 25 bases left between them. CDR3 length equals 16 residues. The CDR3 bases are TGTGCCAGCAGCTCGGGCACACGGGGAGCGAGGGAGATGCAGTACTTC. Protein: CASSSGTRGAREMQYF.

The genes are TRBV2 and TRBJ1-5; 7 bases are a match to TRBD1. Per the germline V gene, CDR1 is SNHLY and CDR2 is FYNNEI. This CDR3 contains 14 residues. Trimming removed 6 bases from V and 3 bases from J; junction bases left unmatched: 5. The CDR3, as DNA: TGTGCCAGCAGGCAAGGGACAGACAATCAGCCCCAGCATTTT. This sequence encodes CASRQGTDNQPQHF.

This chain joins TRBV2 and TRBJ1-1; no reliable D call. V was shortened by 8 bases and J by 3 bases, with 13 bases between the two germline ends. This CDR3 region has 13 residues. CDR1 is SNHLY and CDR2 is FYNNEI in the germline V gene. CDR3 residues: CASLPARDTEAFF. The CDR3 DNA is TGTGCCAGCTTACCGGCGAGGGACACTGAAGCTTTCTTT.

The CDR3 spells CASSLSGGGETQYF. CDR3 DNA sequence: TGTGCCAGCAGCTTGTCCGGGGGTGGAGAGACCCAGTACTTC. The chain employs TRBV11-3 and TRBJ2-5; the D gene is possibly TRBD2 (6 bases). V dropped 3 bases and J dropped 4 bases, with 12 bases sitting between them. This CDR3 comprises 14 residues. The germline V gene encodes CDR1 SGHNT and CDR2 YENEEA.

The gene calls are TRBV5-6 and TRBJ2-5, with 8 bases that match TRBD1. The tail of the sequence fits TRBJ2-7 better, so the J call may be wrong. The CDR3 extends over 15 amino acids. From germline, CDR1 is SGHDT and CDR2 YYEEEE. CDR3: CASSGGTGLSYEQYF. The CDR3, as DNA: TGTGCCAGCAGCGGAGGGACAGGCCTATCCTACGAGCAGTACTTC.

The CDR3 DNA sequence: TGCGCCAGCAGCTTGGCCTGGGACAGGGGATCTGGGGCCAACGTCCTGACTTTC. It is translated as CASSLAWDRGSGANVLTF. The genes are TRBV5-1 and TRBJ2-6, with 10 bases aligning to TRBD1. Germline assignment: CDR1 SGHRS and CDR2 YFSETQ. The CDR3 has 18 residues. The V gene end was trimmed by 0 bases and the J gene end by 1 base; junction bases not matched to a gene: 4.

This sequence joins TRBV5-1 and TRBJ2-1; D is perhaps TRBD1 (6 bases). Trimming cost V 0 bases and J 2 bases, with 12 bases left between them. CDR1 is SGHRS and CDR2 is YFSETQ in the germline V gene. This CDR3 has 16 amino acids. CDR3 protein: CASSLESGVTYNEQFF. The CDR3, as DNA: TGCGCCAGCAGCTTGGAGTCAGGGGTTACCTACAATGAGCAGTTCTTC.

This clone showed up just once. The chain links TRBV11-2 to TRBJ2-6, with D perhaps matching TRBD1 (6 bases). This CDR3 region has 15 residues. V lost 3 bases to trimming and J lost 2 bases, with 8 bases between them. Looked up from germline, CDR1 is SGHAT and CDR2 is FQNNGV. The CDR3 is CASSLDSTGANVLTF. CDR3 nucleotide sequence: TGTGCCAGCAGCTTGGACAGTACTGGGGCCAACGTCCTGACTTTC.

The V and J genes are TRBV15 and TRBJ2-3, with D perhaps TRBD2 (5 bases). V lost 4 bases, J lost 0 bases, and 5 bases lay in between. CDR3 length: 13 residues. Germline-derived CDR1 and CDR2 are LNHNV and YYDKDF (reference sequence). The CDR3: CATSTGSTDTQYF. CDR3 sequence (DNA): TGTGCCACCAGCACGGGGAGCACAGATACGCAGTATTTT.

This chain links TRBV5-6 with TRBJ1-5, with 8 nucleotides matching TRBD1. This CDR3 has 14 residues. J gave up 4 bases and V 1 base, and 1 base lay outside the gene matches. Germline CDR1 and CDR2: SGHDT and YYEEEE. CDR3 sequence: CASSLYRGNQPQHF. The CDR3 nucleotides are TGTGCCAGCAGCTTGTACAGGGGGAATCAGCCCCAGCATTTT. The whole variable domain, filled in from reference TRBV5-6 and TRBJ1-5, reads DAGVTQSPTHLIKTRGQQVTLRCSPKSGHDTVSWYQQALGQGPQFIFQYYEEEERQRGNFPDRFSGHQFPNYSSELNVNALLLGDSALYLCASSLYRGNQPQHFGDGTRLSIL.